The 13 T cell receptor beta chains reported below all come from one sample, sequenced in a study of Tregs in tolerant kidney transplant recipients. Sequenced by immunoSEQ multiplex PCR; TCRdb stores in-frame clones only, minus some. The repertoire holds about 87,000 clones, with 93% as singletons. The sample here was CD4+ T cells from blood, taken before the transplant. The receptors originated from a human donor who received a combined kidney and bone marrow transplant.

The rearrangement joins TRBV14 to TRBJ2-5; tentative D call: TRBD1 (6 bases). Germline lookup yields CDR1 SGHDN and CDR2 FVKESK. There are 16 residues in the CDR3. V was trimmed by 1 base and J by 6 bases, leaving 18 bases between them. CDR3 loop: CASSQVGTNLRKTQYF. CDR3 DNA sequence: TGTGCCAGCAGCCAAGTGGGGACAAATCTGCGGAAGACCCAGTACTTC. The complete variable domain, with remaining parts taken from reference TRBV14 and TRBJ2-5, reads EAGVTQFPSHSVIEKGQTVTLRCDPISGHDNLYWYRRVMGKEIKFLLHFVKESKQDESGMPNNRFLAERTGGTYSTLKVQPAELEDSGVYFCASSQVGTNLRKTQYFGPGTRLLVL.

The V and J genes are TRBV18 and TRBJ1-1; 12 bases align to TRBD1. The CDR3 sequence is 16 residues long. CDR1 and CDR2 from the germline V gene are KGHSH and LQKENI. V dropped 3 bases and J dropped 2; count of bases not matched to a gene: 4. CDR3 region: CASSPTGQGANTEAFF. CDR3 DNA sequence: TGTGCCAGCTCACCCACGGGACAGGGGGCTAACACTGAAGCTTTCTTT.

The J gene is TRBJ2-2, the V gene TRBV5-4; 9 bases match TRBD1. The germline CDR1 and CDR2 sequences are SGHNT and YYREEE (reference sequence). The CDR3 totals 14 residues. The ends lost 7 bases at V and 2 bases at J; junction bases unmatched: 3. CDR3 sequence: CASRDRVNTGELFF. CDR3 DNA sequence: TGTGCCAGCCGGGACAGGGTAAACACCGGGGAGCTGTTTTTT.

CDR3 bases: TGTGCCAGCAGTGAGGGACAGGGAGGTTATAACTTTCAGCCCCAGCATTTT. Protein: CASSEGQGGYNFQPQHF. The chain recombines TRBV6-4 with TRBJ1-5; TRBD1 agrees at 9 bases. Germline assignment: CDR1 MRHNA and CDR2 SNTAGT. The CDR3 contains 17 residues. V gave up 3 bases and J gave up 6 bases; unmatched junction bases: 12.

This rearrangement joins TRBV14 to TRBJ1-4, with 7 nucleotides matching TRBD1. Looked up from germline, CDR1 is SGHDN and CDR2 is FVKESK. V lost 4 bases, J lost 6 bases, and 8 bases stayed unmatched. CDR3 length equals 15 residues. The CDR3: CASSPNRGGDEKLFF. CDR3 nucleotide sequence: TGTGCCAGCAGCCCTAACAGGGGCGGCGATGAAAAACTGTTTTTT.

This chain connects TRBV19 to TRBJ2-5; the match to TRBD1 covers 8 bases. V was clipped by 6 bases and J by 5 bases; unmatched bases: 8. CDR1 is LNHDA, CDR2 SQIVND, per germline (reference sequence). This CDR3 region has 14 residues. DNA for the CDR3: TGTGCCAGTAGAAGGACAGGGTGGGCCGAGACCCAGTACTTC. Its protein product is CASRRTGWAETQYF. Together with reference TRBV19 and TRBJ2-5, the CDR3 gives the full variable domain: DGGITQSPKYLFRKEGQNVTLSCEQNLNHDAMYWYRQDPGQGLRLIYYSQIVNDFQKGDIAEGYSVSREKKESFPLTVTSAQKNPTAFYLCASRRTGWAETQYFGPGTRLLVL.

For the CDR3, the DNA is TGTGCCAGCTCCGGTTTGGGAAGGGGCGACGAGCAGTACTTC. It is translated as CASSGLGRGDEQYF. The chain uses TRBV18 and TRBJ2-7; TRBD1 is a possible D gene (5 bases). The CDR3 is 14 residues long. Trimming removed 6 bases at V and 5 bases at J, with 17 bases between. CDR1 and CDR2 (germline): KGHSH, LQKENI.

The chain links TRBV4-1 to TRBJ1-2; D gene uncertain. CDR3 length equals 14 residues. Germline CDR1 is MGHRA and CDR2 is YSYEKL. V was cut by 4 bases and J by 2 bases, with 11 bases left in between. In DNA form, the CDR3 reads TGCGCCAGCAGCCCGTTTGCTACCAACTATGGCTACACCTTC. As protein: CASSPFATNYGYTF.

The V and J genes are TRBV6-1 and TRBJ1-3; D is uncertain. The germline V gene encodes CDR1 MNHNS and CDR2 SASEGT. The CDR3 totals 13 residues. V lost 4 bases, J lost 3 bases, and 7 bases lay in between. Written as DNA, the CDR3 is TGTGCCAGCAGTGGCCTCTATGGAAACACCATATATTTT. Its translation is CASSGLYGNTIYF.

As to this clone: This same CDR3 is encoded by further DNA sequences in the sample. The rearrangement uses TRBV29-1 and TRBJ1-6, with D possibly TRBD1 on 6 matching bases. Trimming stripped 7 bases from V and 9 bases from J, with 16 bases between. This CDR3 has 13 residues. Germline V gene sequence: CDR1 SQVTM, CDR2 ANQGSEA. Written as DNA, the CDR3 is TGCAGCGCCGGACAGAGTGAAAGTTCACCCCTCCACTTT. Its translation is CSAGQSESSPLHF.

The V gene is TRBV5-1, the J gene TRBJ2-4; unclear D gene. Germline V gene lookup returns CDR1 SGHRS and CDR2 YFSETQ. The V and J ends lost 4 bases and 5 bases respectively, with 10 bases between them. This CDR3 region has 13 residues. The CDR3 loop reads CASSSGGQNIQYF. Written as DNA, the CDR3 is TGCGCCAGCAGCAGTGGTGGGCAAAACATTCAGTACTTC.

The gene calls are TRBV4-2 and TRBJ2-7; 13 bases map to TRBD2. V was pared by 2 bases and J by 1 base, with 5 bases of the junction left unmatched. This CDR3 is built from 17 residues. Germline V gives CDR1 LGHNA, CDR2 YNFKEQ. CDR3 region: CASSQSELAGGSYEQYF. The CDR3 DNA sequence: TGTGCCAGCAGCCAAAGCGAACTAGCGGGGGGGTCCTACGAGCAGTACTTC.

The V gene is TRBV25-1, the J gene TRBJ2-3; D is ambiguous. The ends were cut back, 3 bases at V and 0 bases at J, with 10 bases in the middle. Germline V gives CDR1 MGHDK, CDR2 SYGVNS. The CDR3 is 15 residues long. This CDR3 is CASSDRTLSTDTQYF. As DNA, the CDR3 is TGTGCCAGCAGTGACAGAACCCTTAGCACAGATACGCAGTATTTT.